This T cell receptor (beta chain) was identified in a study of blood T cell repertoires in COVID-19. Study-wide context: There were acute and convalescent COVID-19 samples, and they came from the United States, Italy and Spain. PBMCs, B-cell-depleted T cells, or T cells provided the cDNA or gDNA that made up the material.

The ends lost 5 bases at V and 6 bases at J; junction bases unmatched: 5. The germline CDR1 and CDR2 sequences are ENHRY and SYGVKD. The CDR3 length is 13 residues. Authors' data handling: Using reference gene primer amplification, nucleated cell counts were estimated. Measured with immunoSEQ multiplex PCR; TCRdb has only the in-frame clones, and not every one. V, J and clone size reflect that table, while D and trimming were determined from the DNA. Of 150,000 or so clones detected, around 82% appear once; the ten largest clones hold about 15%. The source of this sequence is a human donor with acute or convalescent COVID-19. The donor label of this sample is uncertain. Sequences were obtained from peripheral blood. V and J are TRBV10-3 and TRBJ1-2; 8 bases are shared with TRBD1. The CDR3 region is CAISRDRSDGYTF. In DNA form, the CDR3 reads TGTGCCATCAGTCGGGACAGGTCCGATGGCTACACCTTC.